This TCR beta chain was sequenced during a study of blood T cell repertoires in COVID-19. Study-wide background: Both acute and convalescent COVID-19 samples were obtained from the United States, Italy and Spain. Sample material is recorded as cDNA or gDNA derived from T cells, B-cell-depleted T cells, or PBMCs.

Germline assignment: CDR1 SGHVS and CDR2 FQNEAQ. The V gene lost 1 base and the J gene lost 2 bases, with 5 bases spanning the gap. CDR3 size: 13 residues. Per the authors' pipeline: How many nucleated cells were present was estimated from reference gene primer amplification. Here immunoSEQ multiplex PCR was the method, and the copy in TCRdb shows in-frame clones only, minus some. D and trimming were read from the DNA, whereas the V and J calls and clone size are those reported in that table. The table shows more than 95,000 clones, with about 80% occurring only once. The sample comprised peripheral blood. The rearrangement joins TRBV7-8 to TRBJ1-2; no reliable D call. This receptor was identified in a woman aged 45-59 years with acute or convalescent COVID-19. The CDR3 coding sequence is TGTGCCAGCAGCTTAGGAGGGAACTATGGCTACACCTTC. Protein: CASSLGGNYGYTF.